The 32 T cell receptor beta chains reported below all come from one sample, sequenced in a study of draining lymph node invasion in breast cancer. MiXCR was run by TCRdb on the bulk RNA-seq reads, yielding one entry per CDR3 protein. The sample lists roughly 1,900 distinct CDR3 sequences; 85% to 90% were seen once. Sorting for CD4+ CD45RA- CD25- cells yielded memory conventional CD4 T cells. The sequencing input was sorted memory CD4+ effector T cells from a lymph node. All receptors derive from a female donor with luminal breast cancer.

This sequence joins TRBV6-1 and TRBJ1-1; maybe TRBD1 (6 bases). V was cut by 5 bases and J by 1 base, with 14 bases left in between. The CDR3 spans 15 residues. CDR1 MNHNS and CDR2 SASEGT come from the germline V gene. CDR3 nucleotides: TGTGCCAGCAGTAACCTACTGACAGGGAACACTGAAGCTTTCTTT. Translating gives CASSNLLTGNTEAFF.

Worth noting for this clonotype: The junction does not match germline at one end; this may be a read error. This chain uses TRBV5-1 with TRBJ1-5, with TRBD1 matching over 8 bases. The CDR3 contains 16 residues. Germline values: CDR1 SGHRS, CDR2 YFSETQ. Here the CDR3 DNA reads TGCGCCAGCAGCCCCGGCGGAGGGACAGGCAATCAGCCCAAGCATTTT. Its translation is CASSPGGGTGNQPKHF.

This chain joins TRBV20-1 and TRBJ2-7; 10 bases align to TRBD1. There are 14 residues in the CDR3. V trimming: 5 bases; J trimming: 3 bases; junction bases outside the gene matches: 7. Germline V gene lookup returns CDR1 DFQATT and CDR2 SNEGSKA (reference sequence). CDR3: CSAPGQGGDYEQYF. The CDR3 coding sequence is TGCAGTGCTCCAGGACAGGGGGGCGACTACGAGCAGTACTTC.

The count of this clonotype is one. Here the CDR3 DNA reads TGTGCCAGCAGCCAAGTCAGGGATCAGCCCCAGCATTTT. Residues: CASSQVRDQPQHF. The chain joins TRBV16 to TRBJ1-5; D possibly corresponds to TRBD1 (5 bases). Per the germline V gene, CDR1 is KGHSY and CDR2 is FQNENV. V gave up 2 bases and J gave up 5 bases, with 7 bases separating them. The CDR3 sequence is 13 residues long.

CDR3 residues: CANGKLNEKLFF. The CDR3 DNA sequence: TGTGCCAATGGGAAACTTAATGAAAAACTGTTTTTT. The chain carries TRBV28 and TRBJ1-4; D unresolved. Trimming took 10 bases from V and 4 from J, leaving 10 bases between them. This CDR3 region has 12 residues. Looked up from germline, CDR1 is MDHEN and CDR2 is SYDVKM.

The chain has TRBV10-3 and TRBJ1-5, with D perhaps matching TRBD1 (5 bases). CDR1 and CDR2 from the germline V gene are ENHRY and SYGVKD. V was trimmed by 2 bases and J by 3 bases, leaving 11 bases between them. The length of the CDR3 is 15 residues. The CDR3 region is CAISEQGRVNQPQHF. Written as DNA, the CDR3 is TGTGCCATCAGTGAGCAGGGAAGGGTCAATCAGCCCCAGCATTTT.

The chain joins TRBV6-1 to TRBJ2-1, with TRBD1 matching over 8 bases. The CDR3 has 15 amino acids. The germline gives CDR1 MNHNS, CDR2 SASEGT. The V gene end was trimmed by 7 bases and the J gene end by 6 bases; junction bases not matched to a gene: 11. The CDR3 protein is CASKIWTGQSNEQFF. CDR3 DNA: TGTGCCAGCAAGATTTGGACAGGGCAGTCCAATGAGCAGTTCTTC.

This clonotype was counted a single time. The V gene is TRBV12-3 or TRBV12-4, the J gene TRBJ2-2; D remains unclear. V was cut by 2 bases and J by 4 bases, with 8 bases left in between. This CDR3 is built from 14 residues. The CDR3 loop reads CASSLQFGTGELFF. The CDR3 region has the DNA TGTGCCAGCAGTTTACAGTTTGGCACCGGGGAGCTGTTTTTT.

The chain carries TRBV7-9 and TRBJ2-4; 8 bases agree with TRBD1. Germline V gives CDR1 SEHNR, CDR2 FQNEAQ (reference sequence). This CDR3 has 13 residues. The ends lost 5 bases at V and 10 bases at J; junction bases unmatched: 7. CDR3 bases: TGTGCCAGCAGCCGGTCAGACAGGGGAATTCAGTACTTC. It yields the protein CASSRSDRGIQYF.

V gene TRBV20-1 combines with J gene TRBJ2-3, with D tentatively TRBD2 (6 bases). This CDR3 has 15 amino acids. The V end was cut by 5 bases, the J end by 1 base, with 16 bases between. Germline V gene lookup returns CDR1 DFQATT and CDR2 SNEGSKA (reference sequence). The CDR3 DNA sequence: TGCAGTGCTCTCCCCCTGATAGCGGGCACAGATACGCAGTATTTT. Residues: CSALPLIAGTDTQYF.

V gene TRBV20-1 combines with J gene TRBJ1-1, with D perhaps matching TRBD1 (6 bases). Germline V lookup: CDR1 DFQATT, CDR2 SNEGSKA (reference sequence). V shed 3 bases and J shed 5 bases, with 10 bases lying between them. The CDR3 runs to 12 residues. The CDR3 here is CSASRGWTEAFF. DNA for the CDR3: TGCAGTGCTAGCAGGGGCTGGACTGAAGCTTTCTTT.

The rearrangement uses TRBV7-7 and TRBJ2-5; 7 bases align to TRBD2. The germline gives CDR1 SSHAT, CDR2 FNYEAQ (reference sequence). CDR3 length equals 14 residues. V lost 5 bases to trimming and J lost 2 bases; unmatched junction nucleotides: 5. CDR3 region: CASSQFGGQETQYF. The CDR3 DNA is TGTGCCAGCAGCCAATTCGGGGGGCAAGAGACCCAGTACTTC.

V and J are TRBV20-1 and TRBJ1-1; D call uncertain. The CDR3 has 11 residues. In germline, CDR1 is DFQATT, CDR2 SNEGSKA (reference sequence). Trimming removed 5 bases from V and 11 bases from J, with 15 bases in between. This CDR3 reads CSALSDQRAFF. In nucleotides, the CDR3 is TGCAGTGCTTTATCGGACCAGCGGGCTTTCTTT.

The V call is TRBV4-1, the J call TRBJ1-4, with D possibly matching TRBD1 (5 bases). The CDR3 extends over 13 amino acids. V lost 4 bases and J lost 13, with 16 bases in between. Germline values: CDR1 MGHRA, CDR2 YSYEKL. The CDR3 sequence is CASSPPGTELLFF. CDR3 coding DNA: TGCGCCAGCAGCCCCCCCGGGACGGAGTTACTGTTTTTT.

The rearrangement joins TRBV3-1 to TRBJ1-1; no clear D gene. The CDR3 contains 14 residues. The ends were cut back, 1 base at V and 2 bases at J, with 8 bases in the middle. Germline values: CDR1 LGHDT, CDR2 YNNKEL (reference sequence). CDR3 sequence: CASSQAAVNTEAFF. CDR3 nucleotide sequence: TGTGCCAGCAGCCAAGCGGCAGTTAACACTGAAGCTTTCTTT.

This rearrangement joins TRBV10-3 to TRBJ2-2, with TRBD1 matching 9 bases. This CDR3 comprises 16 residues. The germline V gene has CDR1 ENHRY and CDR2 SYGVKD. The junction had 11 bases not matched to a gene; V was cut back by 8 bases and J by 4 bases. CDR3 DNA sequence: TGTGCCATCGCTCCGGGACAGGGAATCCCCACCGGGGAGCTGTTTTTT. It codes for CAIAPGQGIPTGELFF.

This chain connects TRBV20-1 to TRBJ1-4, with no clear D. From germline, CDR1 is DFQATT and CDR2 SNEGSKA (reference sequence). This CDR3 has 12 amino acids. Trimming took 6 bases from V and 5 from J, leaving 10 bases between them. The DNA for the CDR3 is TGCAGTGCCCAGAGCTCCAATGAAAAACTGTTTTTT. Translating it yields CSAQSSNEKLFF.

The chain couples TRBV11-1 to TRBJ2-1; 8 bases agree with TRBD2. Germline V gene data show CDR1 as SGHAT and CDR2 as FQDESV (reference sequence). The ends lost 7 bases at V and 4 bases at J; junction bases unmatched: 6. There are 14 residues in the CDR3. The CDR3 reads CASTRSGGYNEQFF. Here the CDR3 DNA reads TGTGCCAGCACCCGGAGCGGGGGTTACAATGAGCAGTTCTTC.

This chain links TRBV20-1 with TRBJ2-7; possible D gene TRBD1, 5 bases. The CDR3 runs 12 residues. The V gene's germline CDR1 is DFQATT and CDR2 SNEGSKA (reference sequence). V lost 6 bases and J 2 bases, leaving 11 bases between the germline ends. CDR3 protein: CSAKTATYEQYF. DNA for the CDR3: TGCAGTGCAAAGACAGCAACCTACGAGCAGTACTTC.

The chain is built from TRBV6-2 or TRBV6-3 and TRBJ1-1, with D possibly matching TRBD1 (5 bases). The germline CDR1 and CDR2 sequences are MNHEY and SVGEGT. The CDR3 sequence is 14 residues long. Trimming left V 0 bases short and J 5 bases short, with 10 bases between. CDR3 DNA: TGTGCCAGCAGTTACTCGATGGGGGGAACTGAAGCTTTCTTT. Its translation: CASSYSMGGTEAFF.

The chain employs TRBV19 and TRBJ1-5; D not certain. CDR3 length: 14 amino acids. Germline CDR1 and CDR2: LNHDA and SQIVND (reference sequence). Trimming left V 2 bases short and J 7 bases short, with 12 bases between. In DNA form, the CDR3 reads TGTGCCAGTAGTATACAGGTCCGTGCACAGCCCCAGCATTTT. Residues: CASSIQVRAQPQHF.

V is TRBV12-3 or TRBV12-4 and J is TRBJ1-1, with TRBD1 as a possible D gene (5 bases). The CDR3 contains 15 residues. The ends were cut back, 6 bases at V and 1 base at J, with 15 bases in the middle. The chain's CDR3 is CASRAGTSPNTEAFF. As DNA, the CDR3 is TGTGCCAGCAGGGCCGGGACTAGCCCGAACACTGAAGCTTTCTTT.

This sequence joins TRBV3-1 and TRBJ2-5; 14 bases agree with TRBD2. The V gene's germline CDR1 is LGHDT and CDR2 YNNKEL (reference sequence). The CDR3 extends over 15 amino acids. After removal of 8 bases from V and 7 bases from J, the junction contained 9 bases not matched to a gene. The chain's CDR3 is CASRRTSGGIGTQYF. The CDR3 DNA reads as TGTGCCAGCCGACGGACTAGCGGGGGGATTGGGACCCAGTACTTC.

V usage is TRBV6-1 and J usage is TRBJ1-3; 7 bases agree with TRBD1. Unmatched junction bases numbered 1, after V lost 8 bases and J lost 6 bases. CDR1 MNHNS and CDR2 SASEGT come from the germline V gene. The CDR3 is made up of 11 amino acids. CDR3 nucleotide sequence: TGTGCCAGCGGGACAGCAAACACCATATATTTT. This codes for CASGTANTIYF.

The chain combines TRBV6-5 with TRBJ2-2, with D tentatively TRBD2 (5 bases). Germline lookup yields CDR1 MNHEY and CDR2 SVGAGI. CDR3 length: 14 residues. The germline V and J ends were trimmed by 7 bases and 7 bases, with 16 bases remaining between them. The CDR3 reads CASTLTQGSGELFF. CDR3 nucleotide sequence: TGTGCCAGCACCCTTACACAAGGGAGCGGGGAGCTGTTTTTT.

The chain has TRBV5-1 and TRBJ1-1; unclear D gene. V was clipped by 0 bases and J by 3 bases, with 6 bases between them. CDR1 is SGHRS and CDR2 is YFSETQ in the germline V gene. CDR3 length equals 13 residues. In nucleotides, the CDR3 is TGCGCCAGCAGCTTGGAGTTGGACACTGAAGCTTTCTTT. It yields the protein CASSLELDTEAFF.

The chain joins TRBV5-6 to TRBJ1-1; D is ambiguous. The CDR3 has 13 amino acids. In germline, CDR1 is SGHDT, CDR2 YYEEEE. Trimming took 0 bases from V and 10 from J, leaving 13 bases between them. CDR3 nucleotide sequence: TGTGCCAGCAGCTTGGAGGGAGGGTTCACAGCTTTCTTT. Residues: CASSLEGGFTAFF.

This rearrangement joins TRBV7-6 to TRBJ1-1; a weak D match, TRBD1 (5 bases). Trimming shortened V by 5 bases and J by 5 bases, and 18 bases separated the two germline ends. The CDR3 spans 15 residues. Germline V gene sequence: CDR1 SGHVS, CDR2 FNYEAQ. The CDR3 here is CASSPQEGLMTEAFF. The DNA of the CDR3 is TGTGCCAGCAGCCCTCAAGAGGGGTTAATGACTGAAGCTTTCTTT.

The chain carries TRBV7-9 and TRBJ1-6; no firm D call. The CDR3 runs 15 residues. V was trimmed by 5 bases and J by 4 bases, leaving 12 bases between them. Germline CDR1 is SEHNR and CDR2 is FQNEAQ (reference sequence). The CDR3 coding sequence is TGTGCCAGCAGCCTAGGGAGCGATTATAATTCACCCCTCCACTTT. Encoded protein: CASSLGSDYNSPLHF.

The J gene is TRBJ2-1, the V gene TRBV5-1; D remains unclear. V lost 2 bases and J 5 bases, leaving 11 bases between the germline ends. In germline, CDR1 is SGHRS, CDR2 YFSETQ. This CDR3 spans 14 amino acids. CDR3 loop: CASSLTTQNNEQFF. As DNA, the CDR3 is TGCGCCAGCAGCTTAACGACCCAAAACAATGAGCAGTTCTTC.

The rearrangement uses TRBV19 and TRBJ2-7; D might be TRBD1 (6 bases). The CDR3 is 13 residues long. Germline lookup yields CDR1 LNHDA and CDR2 SQIVND (reference sequence). V lost 5 bases and J lost 1, with 9 bases in between. The CDR3 nucleotides are TGTGCCAGTAGTCAGGGGTCTTCCTACGAGCAGTACTTC. Translated: CASSQGSSYEQYF.

This chain uses TRBV19 with TRBJ1-3; 11 bases are shared with TRBD1. Germline V CDR1 and CDR2: LNHDA, SQIVND (reference sequence). The V gene end was trimmed by 10 bases and the J gene end by 1 base; junction bases not matched to a gene: 3. The CDR3 covers 14 residues. This CDR3 is CAIGQGASGNTIYF. The CDR3 nucleotides read TGTGCCATTGGACAGGGGGCTTCTGGAAACACCATATATTTT.